This TCR beta chain was observed in a study of blood T cell repertoires in COVID-19. About the study: Italy, Spain and the United States were the sources of the convalescent and acute COVID-19 samples.

In the original processing: Reference gene primer amplification yielded estimated nucleated cell counts. Libraries were prepared by immunoSEQ multiplex PCR; TCRdb keeps only in-frame clonotypes and omits some of them. The DNA gave D and trimming, while V, J and clone size come from that table. This table holds hundreds of thousands of clones, roughly 88% found once. CDR3 length equals 16 residues. Trimming removed 4 bases at V and 0 bases at J, with 12 bases between. Germline CDR1 is MGHRA and CDR2 is YSYEKL. The origin of this receptor is a woman aged 25 to 45 with active or convalescent COVID-19. The sequenced sample was peripheral blood. This chain joins TRBV4-1 and TRBJ2-2; the D gene is possibly TRBD1 (5 bases). CDR3 amino acids: CASSLGASANTGELFF. For the CDR3, the DNA is TGCGCCAGCAGCCTAGGGGCGTCCGCGAACACCGGGGAGCTGTTTTTT.